Described below is a single T cell receptor (beta chain) sequence and its context. The antigen is undetermined. The length of the CDR3 is 11 residues. Trimming took 2 bases from V and 7 from J, leaving 5 bases between them. The V gene's germline CDR1 is SGHDN and CDR2 FVKESK. This specimen belongs to a study of cytotoxic CD8 clonotypes in ibrutinib-treated CLL. Study-level information: Roughly 10 relapsed/refractory, over 14 treatment-naive; roughly 18 IGHV unmutated.

TCR beta library input comprised around 1.9 micrograms of genomic DNA from cryopreserved PBMCs. Overall study findings and caveats: The clonality rise at ibrutinib response reflected private clonotype expansion.

Data came from immunoSEQ multiplex PCR; TCRdb stores just in-frame clones and leaves some out. The sample has about 80,000 clones, roughly three quarters seen once. The rearrangement links TRBV14 to TRBJ2-5, with unresolved D. This TCR derives from a human donor with chronic lymphocytic leukemia. Sequencing used PBMCs, obtained after 12 months of ibrutinib treatment. The CDR3 region has the DNA TGTGCCAGCAGCCAAATGGGGACCCAGTACTTC. Translation: CASSQMGTQYF.